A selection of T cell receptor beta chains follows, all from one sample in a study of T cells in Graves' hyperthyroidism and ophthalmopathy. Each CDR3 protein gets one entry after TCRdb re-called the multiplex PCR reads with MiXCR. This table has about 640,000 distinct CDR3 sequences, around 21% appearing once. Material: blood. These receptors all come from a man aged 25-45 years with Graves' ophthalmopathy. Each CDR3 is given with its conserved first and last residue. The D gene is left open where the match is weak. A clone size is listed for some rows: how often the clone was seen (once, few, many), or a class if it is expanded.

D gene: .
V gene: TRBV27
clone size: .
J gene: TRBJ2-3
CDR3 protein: CASSFREGGTDTQYF
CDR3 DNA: TGTGCCAGCAGTTTCCGGGAAGGCGGCACAGATACGCAGTATTTT

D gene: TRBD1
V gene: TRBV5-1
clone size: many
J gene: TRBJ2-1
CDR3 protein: CASSFGQVYNEQFF
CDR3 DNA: TGCGCCAGCAGCTTCGGACAGGTCTACAATGAGCAGTTCTTC

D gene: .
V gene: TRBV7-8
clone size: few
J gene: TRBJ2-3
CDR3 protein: CASSPGGVGDTQYF
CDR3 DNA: TGTGCCAGCAGCCCGGGGGGCGTCGGAGATACGCAGTATTTT

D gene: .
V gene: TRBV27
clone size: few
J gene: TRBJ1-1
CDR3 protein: CATYPFGGNTEAFF
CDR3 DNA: TGTGCCACCTACCCGTTTGGGGGGAACACTGAAGCTTTCTTT

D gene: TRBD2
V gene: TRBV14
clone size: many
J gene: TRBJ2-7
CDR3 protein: CASSHRTSGTNEQYF
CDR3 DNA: TGTGCCAGCAGCCACCGGACTAGCGGGACGAACGAGCAGTACTTC

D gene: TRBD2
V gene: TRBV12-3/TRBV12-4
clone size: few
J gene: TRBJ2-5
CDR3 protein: CASGGERETQYF
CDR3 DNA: TGTGCCAGCGGGGGGGAACGAGAGACCCAGTACTTC

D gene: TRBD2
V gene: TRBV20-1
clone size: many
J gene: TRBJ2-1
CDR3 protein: CSASWLADINEQFF
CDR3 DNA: TGCAGTGCTAGTTGGCTAGCGGACATCAATGAGCAGTTCTTC

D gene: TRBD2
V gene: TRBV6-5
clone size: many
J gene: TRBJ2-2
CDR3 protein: CASSYGAGGGSGELFF
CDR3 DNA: TGTGCCAGCAGTTACGGGGCTGGGGGAGGGTCCGGGGAGCTGTTTTTT

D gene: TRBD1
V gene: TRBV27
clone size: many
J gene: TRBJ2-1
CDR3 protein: CASTRTGFYNEQFF
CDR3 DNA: TGTGCCAGCACCCGGACAGGGTTCTACAATGAGCAGTTCTTC

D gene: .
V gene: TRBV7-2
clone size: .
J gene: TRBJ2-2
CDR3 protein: CASSPRLSGANTGELFF
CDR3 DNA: TGTGCCAGCAGCCCCCGACTAAGCGGAGCGAACACCGGGGAGCTGTTTTTT

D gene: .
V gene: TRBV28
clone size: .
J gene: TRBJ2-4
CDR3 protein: CASAQGWAVAKNIQYF
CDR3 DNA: TGTGCCAGCGCTCAAGGGTGGGCTGTAGCCAAAAACATTCAGTACTTC

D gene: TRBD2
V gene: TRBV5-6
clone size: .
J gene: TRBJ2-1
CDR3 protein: CASSFLAGANEQFF
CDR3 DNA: TGTGCCAGCAGCTTCCTAGCGGGAGCTAATGAGCAGTTCTTC